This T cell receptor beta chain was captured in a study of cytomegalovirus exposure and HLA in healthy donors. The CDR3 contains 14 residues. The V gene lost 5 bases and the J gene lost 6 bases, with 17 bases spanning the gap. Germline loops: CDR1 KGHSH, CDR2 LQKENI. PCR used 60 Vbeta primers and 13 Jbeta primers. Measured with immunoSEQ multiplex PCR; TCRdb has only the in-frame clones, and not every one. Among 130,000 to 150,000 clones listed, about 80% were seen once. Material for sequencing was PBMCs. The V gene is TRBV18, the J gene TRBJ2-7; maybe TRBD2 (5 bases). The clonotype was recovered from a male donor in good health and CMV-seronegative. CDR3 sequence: CASSGTLGAVEQYF. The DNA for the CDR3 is TGTGCCAGCTCAGGTACATTGGGAGCGGTCGAGCAGTACTTC.